These 21 T cell receptor beta chains share one sample of origin, sequenced in a study of blood T cells in healthy people across ages. The use of a sample-barcoded 5' primer and a J-beta primer mix characterized a second PCR of about 7 to 12 cycles. TCRdb re-analysed the 5' RACE reads in MiXCR, keeping a single row per CDR3 protein. The sample has 600,000 to 800,000 distinct CDR3 sequences, roughly 21% seen once; the top ten hold around 3.4%. Sequencing input: blood. The receptors were gathered from a man between 65 and 85 years old in good health.

This clonotype was observed a few times. The genes are TRBV7-2 and TRBJ2-7; possible D gene TRBD2, 6 bases. CDR3 length: 14 residues. Trimming pared 5 bases from V and 2 bases from J, leaving 13 bases between. Germline CDR1 reads SGHTA; CDR2 reads FQGNSA. This chain's CDR3 is CASSPDRRAYEQYF. The CDR3 DNA reads TGTGCCAGCAGCCCAGACCGGAGGGCCTACGAGCAGTACTTC.

The CDR3 coding sequence is TGTGCCAGCAGTGCATTTCCTAGCGGGGTCCAAGAGACCCAGTACTTC. Residues: CASSAFPSGVQETQYF. The chain is built from TRBV2 and TRBJ2-5, with 9 bases identical to TRBD2. Germline V gene data show CDR1 as SNHLY and CDR2 as FYNNEI. Germline trimming cut 4 bases from V and 1 base from J; bases unmatched to any gene: 7. This CDR3 contains 16 residues.

The J gene is TRBJ1-1, the V gene TRBV7-9; 7 bases fit TRBD1. Germline values: CDR1 SEHNR, CDR2 FQNEAQ (reference sequence). CDR3 size: 15 residues. The V gene end was trimmed by 4 bases and the J gene end by 0 bases; junction bases not matched to a gene: 5. The CDR3 DNA reads as TGTGCCAGCAGCTGGGGGGGACAGCTGAACACTGAAGCTTTCTTT. Translation gives CASSWGGQLNTEAFF. Full variable domain (outside the CDR3, taken from reference TRBV7-9 and TRBJ1-1): DTGVSQNPRHKITKRGQNVTFRCDPISEHNRLYWYRQTLGQGPEFLTYFQNEAQLEKSRLLSDRFSAERPKGSFSTLEIQRTEQGDSAMYLCASSWGGQLNTEAFFGQGTRLTVV.

This chain links TRBV5-8 with TRBJ1-3, with 7 bases aligning to TRBD1. The CDR3 spans 15 residues. With 4 bases clipped from V and 0 bases from J, the junction kept 4 bases outside the gene matches. Germline assignment: CDR1 SGHTS and CDR2 YDEGEE. CDR3 in amino acids: CASSLQGRSGNTIYF. The CDR3 DNA sequence: TGTGCCAGCAGCCTACAGGGGCGCTCTGGAAACACCATATATTTT.

This clonotype was counted at least ten times. The rearrangement joins TRBV5-1 to TRBJ2-1; D is unresolved. V lost 0 bases and J 0 bases, leaving 10 bases between the germline ends. CDR1 is SGHRS, CDR2 YFSETQ, per germline. This CDR3 spans 16 amino acids. The CDR3 sequence is CASSLESALSYNEQFF. The CDR3 DNA is TGCGCCAGCAGCTTGGAATCAGCGCTCTCCTACAATGAGCAGTTCTTC.

The CDR3 loop reads CASSQGEGRERGTQYF. The CDR3 bases are TGTGCCAGCAGCCAAGGGGAGGGGCGGGAGAGAGGGACCCAGTACTTC. The chain carries TRBV11-2 and TRBJ2-5; 7 nucleotides match TRBD2. V lost 5 bases to trimming and J lost 7 bases; unmatched junction nucleotides: 16. The CDR3 loop spans 16 amino acids. Germline CDR1 is SGHAT and CDR2 is FQNNGV.

The rearrangement uses TRBV28 and TRBJ1-6; maybe TRBD1 (6 bases). Deletions cut 1 base from V and 8 bases from J, with 9 bases between. Germline values: CDR1 MDHEN, CDR2 SYDVKM. This CDR3 is 14 amino acids long. The CDR3 DNA follows: TGTGCCAGCAGTTTATACAGGGTTGATTCACCCCTCCACTTT. Translation: CASSLYRVDSPLHF.

The V call is TRBV21-1, the J call TRBJ2-5; TRBD1 was called by the table and not checked on the DNA. TRBV21-1 is a documented pseudogene. The CDR3 sequence is 20 residues long. The CDR3 DNA is TGTGCCAGCAGCAAGGGACCACGAAGATTAACAGACAGGTACCAAGAGACCCAGTACTTC. This translates into CASSKGPRRLTDRYQETQYF.

The chain combines TRBV12-3 or TRBV12-4 with TRBJ2-7; D not certain. The V end was cut by 1 base, the J end by 3 bases, with 7 bases between. There are 13 residues in the CDR3. The CDR3 protein is CASSLGDIYEQYF. As DNA, the CDR3 is TGTGCCAGCAGTTTAGGAGATATCTACGAGCAGTACTTC.

This clonotype has more than one count but fewer than ten. The V call is TRBV5-1, the J call TRBJ2-5, with 7 bases matching TRBD2. The V gene end was trimmed by 4 bases and the J gene end by 0 bases; junction bases not matched to a gene: 9. Germline CDR1 and CDR2: SGHRS and YFSETQ. The CDR3 sequence is 16 residues long. This CDR3 is CASSRSSGTYQETQYF. CDR3 nucleotide sequence: TGCGCCAGCAGCCGATCTAGCGGAACGTACCAAGAGACCCAGTACTTC.

This clonotype appeared many times. V usage is TRBV5-1 and J usage is TRBJ2-3, with 9 bases fitting TRBD2. The CDR3 loop spans 16 amino acids. Trimming took 0 bases from V and 2 from J; bases not matched to a gene: 4. Germline V CDR1 and CDR2: SGHRS, YFSETQ. CDR3 amino acids: CASSLEAGGFTDTQYF. The CDR3 region has the DNA TGCGCCAGCAGCTTGGAAGCGGGAGGATTCACAGATACGCAGTATTTT.

The gene calls are TRBV5-1 and TRBJ2-5, with 7 bases aligning to TRBD2. With V trimmed by 0 bases and J by 0 bases, 5 bases remained unmatched. Per the germline V gene, CDR1 is SGHRS and CDR2 is YFSETQ. CDR3 size: 16 residues. CDR3 protein: CASSLASGGYQETQYF. CDR3 DNA sequence: TGCGCCAGCAGCTTGGCCTCCGGGGGGTACCAAGAGACCCAGTACTTC.

The J gene is TRBJ1-6, the V gene TRBV12-3 or TRBV12-4; TRBD1 matches at 8 bases. Losses at the gene ends were 4 bases for V and 3 bases for J; bases not matched to a gene: 5. This CDR3 is 16 amino acids long. The CDR3 DNA reads TGTGCCAGCAGTTGGGGTGGACAGGGCTATAATTCACCCCTCCACTTT. Amino acids: CASSWGGQGYNSPLHF.

This rearrangement joins TRBV7-9 to TRBJ2-7; 10 bases agree with TRBD2. CDR3 length equals 18 residues. J was trimmed by 2 bases and V by 1 base; bases with no gene match: 11. In germline, CDR1 is SEHNR, CDR2 FQNEAQ (reference sequence). The CDR3 loop is CASSLDPLAGDNPYEQYF. In DNA form, the CDR3 reads TGTGCCAGCAGCTTAGACCCCCTAGCGGGAGATAACCCCTACGAGCAGTACTTC.

This clonotype came up a few times. This chain links TRBV6-2 or TRBV6-3 with TRBJ2-5, with unresolved D. CDR3 size: 12 residues. Germline CDR1 is MNHEY and CDR2 is SVGEGT. Trimming took 8 bases from V and 3 from J, leaving 10 bases between them. The CDR3 DNA reads as TGTGCCAGCGGACGAAACGAAGAGACCCAGTACTTC. Translation: CASGRNEETQYF.

This clonotype has a count of ten or more. The chain joins TRBV7-9 to TRBJ2-7, with 9 bases matching TRBD1. CDR3 length: 13 amino acids. The V and J ends lost 4 bases and 9 bases, in that order; junction bases with no gene match: 7. In germline, CDR1 is SEHNR, CDR2 FQNEAQ (reference sequence). Here the CDR3 reads CASSSTGQGRQYF. DNA of the CDR3: TGTGCCAGCAGCTCTACGGGACAGGGAAGGCAGTACTTC.

This clonotype was detected only once. The J gene is TRBJ2-7, the V gene TRBV2; TRBD2 matches 12 bases. The CDR3 loop spans 17 amino acids. The V segment lost 4 bases and the J segment 0 bases; nucleotides outside the gene matches: 7. In germline, CDR1 is SNHLY, CDR2 FYNNEI. The CDR3, as DNA: TGTGCCAGCAGTGCCAGACTAGCGGGGGCCTTCTCCTACGAGCAGTACTTC. Amino acids: CASSARLAGAFSYEQYF.

There are a few counts of this clonotype. The CDR3 does not close with the conserved phenylalanine or tryptophan, likely indicating a read error. The chain uses TRBV4-1 and TRBJ2-7, with TRBD2 matching over 11 bases. The J call may not be correct, given that the DNA end is closer to TRBJ2-1. Germline V lookup: CDR1 MGHRA, CDR2 YSYEKL. There are 18 residues in the CDR3. The chain's CDR3 is CASSQSKGGTSGGNEQFL. Here the CDR3 DNA reads TGCGCCAGCAGCCAATCGAAGGGGGGGACTAGCGGCGGCAATGAGCAGTTCCTC.

This clonotype was counted a single time. The V and J genes are TRBV5-1 and TRBJ2-7; D possibly corresponds to TRBD1 (5 bases). The ends were cut back, 3 bases at V and 1 base at J, with 26 bases in the middle. CDR3 length: 19 residues. Germline V gene sequence: CDR1 SGHRS, CDR2 YFSETQ. This CDR3 reads CASSWNQGNWARTSYEQYF. DNA for the CDR3: TGCGCCAGCAGCTGGAACCAGGGAAACTGGGCTCGAACTTCCTACGAGCAGTACTTC. The entire variable domain, with the rest obtained from reference TRBV5-1 and TRBJ2-7, is as follows: KAGVTQTPRYLIKTRGQQVTLSCSPISGHRSVSWYQQTPGQGLQFLFEYFSETQRNKGNFPGRFSGRQFSNSRSEMNVSTLELGDSALYLCASSWNQGNWARTSYEQYFGPGTRLTVT.

This chain uses TRBV6-2 or TRBV6-3 with TRBJ2-1; 9 bases align to TRBD2. This CDR3 comprises 16 residues. CDR1 is MNHEY and CDR2 is SVGEGT in the germline V gene. J was trimmed by 0 bases and V by 6 bases; bases with no gene match: 6. The CDR3 reads CASRRLAESSYNEQFF. The CDR3 nucleotides read TGTGCCAGCAGAAGACTAGCGGAGAGCTCCTACAATGAGCAGTTCTTC.

The table lists this clonotype with a few counts. CDR3 sequence reads: CASSSEGDYGYTF. The DNA of the CDR3 is TGCGCCAGCAGCTCGGAGGGGGACTATGGCTACACCTTC. The V call is TRBV5-1, the J call TRBJ1-2; D is possibly TRBD1 (6 bases). V was cut by 3 bases and J by 3 bases, with 9 bases left in between. Germline V lookup: CDR1 SGHRS, CDR2 YFSETQ. The CDR3 contains 13 residues.